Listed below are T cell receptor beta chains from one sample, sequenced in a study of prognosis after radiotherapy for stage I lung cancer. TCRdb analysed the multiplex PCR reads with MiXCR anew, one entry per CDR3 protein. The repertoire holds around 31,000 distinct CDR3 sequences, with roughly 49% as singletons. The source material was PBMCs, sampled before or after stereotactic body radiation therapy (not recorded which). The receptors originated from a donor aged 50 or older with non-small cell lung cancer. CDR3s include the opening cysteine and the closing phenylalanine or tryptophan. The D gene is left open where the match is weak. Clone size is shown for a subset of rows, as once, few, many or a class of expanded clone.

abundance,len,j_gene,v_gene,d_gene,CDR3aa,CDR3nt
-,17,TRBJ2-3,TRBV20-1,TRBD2,CSAQGIAGGPFPDTQYF,TGCAGTGCCCAGGGAATAGCGGGAGGGCCATTCCCAGATACGCAGTATTTT
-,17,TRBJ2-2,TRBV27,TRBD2,CASRPGRGAGNTGELFF,TGTGCCAGCAGACCGGGGCGGGGGGCGGGGAACACAGGGGAGCTGTTTTTT
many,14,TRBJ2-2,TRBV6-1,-,CATARSPNTGELFF,TGTGCCACCGCTCGGTCCCCTAACACCGGGGAGCTGTTTTTT
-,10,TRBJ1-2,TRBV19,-,CASSGVGYTF,TGTGCCAGTAGCGGCGTGGGCTACACCTTC
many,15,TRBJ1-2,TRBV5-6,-,CASSLGRGSDYGYTF,TGTGCCAGCAGCTTGGGAAGGGGCTCTGACTATGGCTACACCTTC
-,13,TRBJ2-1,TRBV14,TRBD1,CASSQDLETGEFF,TGTGCCAGCAGCCAAGATCTGGAGACAGGGGAGTTCTTC
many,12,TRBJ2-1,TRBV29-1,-,CSASPSYNEQFF,TGCAGCGCTAGTCCCTCCTACAATGAGCAGTTCTTC
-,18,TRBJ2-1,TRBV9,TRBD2,CASSRGVAGPYSYNEQFF,TGTGCCAGCAGCCGGGGAGTAGCGGGACCATACTCCTACAATGAGCAGTTCTTC
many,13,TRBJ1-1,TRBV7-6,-,CASSAGLNTEAFF,TGTGCCAGCAGCGCAGGGTTGAACACTGAAGCTTTCTTT
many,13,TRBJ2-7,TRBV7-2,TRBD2,CASSREREYGQHF,TGTGCCAGCAGCCGGGAGCGGGAGTACGGGCAGCACTTC
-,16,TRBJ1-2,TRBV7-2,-,CASGGGGRALYRGYTF,TGTGCCAGCGGTGGGGGGGGCAGGGCCCTATATCGTGGCTACACCTTC
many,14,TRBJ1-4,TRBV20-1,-,CSTPGVTDREKLFF,TGCAGTACCCCGGGGGTGACAGACCGGGAAAAACTGTTTTTT
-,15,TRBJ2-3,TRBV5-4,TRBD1,CASSPGQDLTDTQYF,TGTGCCAGCAGCCCTGGACAGGACTTGACAGATACGCAGTATTTT
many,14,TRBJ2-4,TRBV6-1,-,CASSDRIAKNIQYF,TGTGCCAGCAGTGACAGGATAGCCAAAAACATTCAGTACTTC
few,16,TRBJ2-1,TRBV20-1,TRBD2,CSASPTSGTIYNEQFF,TGCAGTGCTAGCCCGACTAGCGGGACTATCTACAATGAGCAGTTCTTC
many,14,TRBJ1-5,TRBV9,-,CASSVDNRAQPQHF,TGTGCCAGCAGCGTAGATAACAGGGCGCAGCCCCAGCATTTT
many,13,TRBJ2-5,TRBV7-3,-,CASSLNREETQYF,TGTGCCAGCAGCTTAAATCGGGAAGAGACCCAGTACTTC
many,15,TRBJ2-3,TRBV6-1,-,CASSEQGLNTDTQYF,TGTGCCAGCAGTGAACAGGGGTTGAACACAGATACGCAGTATTTT
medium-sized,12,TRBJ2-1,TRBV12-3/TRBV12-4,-,CASSWTSEGQFF,TGTGCCAGCAGTTGGACAAGCGAAGGGCAGTTCTTC
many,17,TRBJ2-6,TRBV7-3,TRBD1,CASSLSGQVTGANVLTF,TGTGCCAGCAGCTTATCGGGACAGGTGACCGGGGCCAACGTCCTGACTTTC
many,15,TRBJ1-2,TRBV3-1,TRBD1,CANSHGTGGNYGYTF,TGTGCCAACAGCCATGGGACAGGGGGTAACTATGGCTACACCTTC
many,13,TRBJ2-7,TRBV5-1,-,CASSFTGSYEQYF,TGCGCCAGCAGCTTTACAGGATCCTACGAGCAGTACTTC
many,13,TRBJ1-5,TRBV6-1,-,CASNPGGNQPQHF,TGTGCCAGCAACCCCGGCGGGAATCAGCCCCAGCATTTT
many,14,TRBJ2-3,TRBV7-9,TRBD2,CASSLTSGTDTQYF,TGTGCCAGCAGCCTGACTAGCGGCACAGATACGCAGTATTTT
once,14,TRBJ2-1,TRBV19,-,CASIIPVSYNEQFF,TGTGCCAGTATTATACCGGTTTCCTACAATGAGCAGTTCTTC
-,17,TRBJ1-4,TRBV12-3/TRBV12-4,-,CASSLDDPREVHEKLFF,TGTGCCAGCAGTTTGGACGACCCCAGGGAAGTCCATGAAAAGCTGTTTTTT
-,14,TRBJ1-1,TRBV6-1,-,CASSEVLWNTEAFF,TGTGCCAGCAGTGAAGTCCTGTGGAACACTGAAGCTTTCTTT
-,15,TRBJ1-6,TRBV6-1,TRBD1,CASRPPGQIVSPLHF,TGTGCCAGCAGGCCTCCGGGACAGATAGTCTCACCCCTCCACTTT
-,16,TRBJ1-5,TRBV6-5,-,CASSYLYPYSNQPQHF,TGTGCCAGCAGTTACCTATATCCATACAGTAATCAGCCCCAGCATTTT
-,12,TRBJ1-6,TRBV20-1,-,CSVPPQDSPLHF,TGCAGTGTTCCGCCTCAGGATTCACCCCTCCACTTT
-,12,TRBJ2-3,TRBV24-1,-,CATSEGADTQYF,TGTGCCACCAGTGAGGGCGCAGATACGCAGTATTTT
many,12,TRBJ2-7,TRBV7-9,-,CASISTASEQYF,TGTGCCAGCATTTCAACGGCTTCAGAGCAGTACTTC
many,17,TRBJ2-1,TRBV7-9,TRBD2,CASSGLAGVGVPREQFF,TGTGCCAGCAGCGGACTAGCGGGAGTTGGAGTCCCGAGGGAGCAGTTCTTC
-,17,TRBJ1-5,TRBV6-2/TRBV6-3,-,CASSFGTLVASNQPQHF,TGTGCCAGCAGTTTTGGGACATTGGTAGCTAGCAATCAGCCCCAGCATTTT
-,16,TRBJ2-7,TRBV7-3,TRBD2,CASSPGTISRSGEQYF,TGTGCCAGTAGCCCGGGGACTATCAGCAGATCGGGCGAGCAGTACTTC
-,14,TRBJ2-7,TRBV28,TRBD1,CAGMSRTGYHEQYF,TGTGCCGGCATGTCCCGGACAGGGTACCACGAGCAGTACTTC
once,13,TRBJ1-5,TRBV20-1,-,CSARGGGNQPQHF,TGCAGTGCTAGAGGAGGGGGCAATCAGCCCCAGCATTTT